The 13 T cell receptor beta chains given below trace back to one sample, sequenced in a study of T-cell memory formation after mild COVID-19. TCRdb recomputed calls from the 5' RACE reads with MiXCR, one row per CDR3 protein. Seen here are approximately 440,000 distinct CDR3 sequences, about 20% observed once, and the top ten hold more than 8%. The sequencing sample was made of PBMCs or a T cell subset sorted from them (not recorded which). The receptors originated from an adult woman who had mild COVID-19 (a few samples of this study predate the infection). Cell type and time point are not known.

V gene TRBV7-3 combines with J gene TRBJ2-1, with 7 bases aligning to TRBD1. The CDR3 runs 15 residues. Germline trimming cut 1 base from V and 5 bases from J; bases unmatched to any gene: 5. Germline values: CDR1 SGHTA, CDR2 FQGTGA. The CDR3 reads CASSLRLDRNNEQFF. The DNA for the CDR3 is TGTGCCAGCAGCTTAAGGCTGGACAGGAACAATGAGCAGTTCTTC.

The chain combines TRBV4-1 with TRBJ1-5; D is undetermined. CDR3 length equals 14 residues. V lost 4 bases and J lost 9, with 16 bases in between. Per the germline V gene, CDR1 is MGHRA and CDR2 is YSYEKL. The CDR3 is CASSLGGILRPQHF. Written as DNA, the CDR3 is TGCGCCAGCAGCCTAGGTGGGATTTTAAGGCCCCAGCATTTT.

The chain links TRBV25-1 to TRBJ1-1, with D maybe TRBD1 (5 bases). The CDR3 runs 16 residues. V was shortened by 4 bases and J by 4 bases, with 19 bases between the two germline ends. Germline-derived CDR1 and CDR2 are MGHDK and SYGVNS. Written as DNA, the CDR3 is TGTGCCAGCAGTGTGCGGGGCAGGGCACGTGGCACTGAAGCTTTCTTT. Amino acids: CASSVRGRARGTEAFF.

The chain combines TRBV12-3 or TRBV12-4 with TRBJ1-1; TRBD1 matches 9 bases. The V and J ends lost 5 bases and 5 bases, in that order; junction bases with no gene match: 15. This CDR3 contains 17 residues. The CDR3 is CASSPPRDRASMTEAFF. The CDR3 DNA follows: TGTGCCAGCAGTCCCCCCCGGGACAGGGCGTCGATGACTGAAGCTTTCTTT.

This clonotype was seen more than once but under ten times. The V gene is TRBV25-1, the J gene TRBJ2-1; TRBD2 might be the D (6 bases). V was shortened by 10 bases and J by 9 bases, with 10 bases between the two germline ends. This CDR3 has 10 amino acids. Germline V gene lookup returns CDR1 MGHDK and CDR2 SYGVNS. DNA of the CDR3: TGTGCCACCTCCGGGGGTGAGCAGTTCTTC. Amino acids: CATSGGEQFF.

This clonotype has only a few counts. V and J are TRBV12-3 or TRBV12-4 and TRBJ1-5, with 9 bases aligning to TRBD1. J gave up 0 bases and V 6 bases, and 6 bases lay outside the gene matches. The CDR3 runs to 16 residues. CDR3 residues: CASSQTGGDSNQPQHF. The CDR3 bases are TGTGCCAGCAGCCAGACAGGGGGGGATAGCAATCAGCCCCAGCATTTT.

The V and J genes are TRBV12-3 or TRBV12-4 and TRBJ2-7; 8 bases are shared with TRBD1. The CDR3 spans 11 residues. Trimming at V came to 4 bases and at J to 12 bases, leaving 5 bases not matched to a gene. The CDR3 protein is CASSSRQGRYF. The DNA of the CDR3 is TGTGCCAGCAGTTCCCGACAGGGGAGGTACTTC.

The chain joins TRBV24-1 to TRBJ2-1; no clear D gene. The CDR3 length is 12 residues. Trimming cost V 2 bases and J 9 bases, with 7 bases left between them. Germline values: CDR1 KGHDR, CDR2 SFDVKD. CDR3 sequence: CATSDSPREQFF. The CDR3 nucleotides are TGTGCCACCAGTGATTCCCCCCGTGAGCAGTTCTTC.

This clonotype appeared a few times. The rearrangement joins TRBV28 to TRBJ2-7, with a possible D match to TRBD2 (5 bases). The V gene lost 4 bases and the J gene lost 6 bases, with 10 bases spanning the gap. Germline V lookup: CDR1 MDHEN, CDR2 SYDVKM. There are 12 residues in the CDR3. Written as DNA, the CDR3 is TGTGCCAGCAGTTCCTTCGCGGGCGAGCAGTACTTC. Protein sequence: CASSSFAGEQYF.

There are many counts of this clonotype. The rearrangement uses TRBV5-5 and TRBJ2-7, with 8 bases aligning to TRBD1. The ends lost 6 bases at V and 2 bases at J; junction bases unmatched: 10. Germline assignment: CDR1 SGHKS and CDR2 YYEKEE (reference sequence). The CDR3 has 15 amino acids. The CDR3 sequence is CASILGTGGAYEQYF. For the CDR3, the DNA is TGTGCCAGCATCCTGGGGACAGGAGGGGCCTACGAGCAGTACTTC.

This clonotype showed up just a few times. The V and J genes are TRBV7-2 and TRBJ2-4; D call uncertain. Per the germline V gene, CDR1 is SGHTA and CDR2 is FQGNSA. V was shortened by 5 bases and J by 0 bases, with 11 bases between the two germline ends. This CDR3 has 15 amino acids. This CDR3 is CASSHILEAKNIQYF. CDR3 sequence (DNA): TGTGCCAGCAGCCATATTTTGGAAGCCAAAAACATTCAGTACTTC.

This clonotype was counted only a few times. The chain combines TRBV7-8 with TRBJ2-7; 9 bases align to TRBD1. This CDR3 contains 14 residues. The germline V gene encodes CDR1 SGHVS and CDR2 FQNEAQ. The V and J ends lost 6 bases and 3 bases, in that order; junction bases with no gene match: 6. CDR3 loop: CASRGQGRNYEQYF. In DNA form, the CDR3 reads TGTGCCAGCAGGGGACAGGGCAGAAACTACGAGCAGTACTTC.

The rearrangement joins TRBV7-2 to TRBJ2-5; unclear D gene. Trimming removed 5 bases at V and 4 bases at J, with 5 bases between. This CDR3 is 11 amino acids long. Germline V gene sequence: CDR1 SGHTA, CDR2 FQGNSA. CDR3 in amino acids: CASSNLETQYF. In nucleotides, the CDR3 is TGTGCCAGCAGCAACCTAGAGACCCAGTACTTC.